The rows below give T cell receptor beta chains drawn from one sample of a study of graft-versus-host responses after intestinal transplantation. Which antigens these TCRs recognize remains unknown. Sequencing used immunoSEQ multiplex PCR; TCRdb keeps in-frame clones, though not all of them. This sample has about 120,000 clones, with around 93% found just once. Sample: unstimulated CD4+ T cells sorted from spleen or lymph node cells, taken before intestinal transplant. All receptors come from a human donor who received an intestinal transplant. CDR3s include the opening cysteine and the closing phenylalanine or tryptophan. D genes are given only for firm matches.

V gene: TRBV5-1
J gene: TRBJ1-5
CDR3 length: 16
D gene: .
CDR3 protein: CASSVWGLDSNQPQHF
CDR3 DNA: TGCGCCAGCAGCGTTTGGGGGCTAGATAGCAATCAGCCCCAGCATTTT

V gene: TRBV2
J gene: TRBJ2-1
CDR3 length: 17
D gene: TRBD2
CDR3 protein: CASSVSQGLAGAGEQFF
CDR3 DNA: TGTGCCAGCAGTGTCAGCCAGGGACTAGCGGGAGCTGGCGAGCAGTTCTTC

V gene: TRBV18
J gene: TRBJ2-5
CDR3 length: 15
D gene: .
CDR3 protein: CASSPGGTSQETQYF
CDR3 DNA: TGTGCCAGCTCACCAGGGGGGACGTCGCAAGAGACCCAGTACTTC

V gene: TRBV5-1
J gene: TRBJ2-5
CDR3 length: 14
D gene: .
CDR3 protein: CASSLGTNEETQYF
CDR3 DNA: TGCGCCAGCAGCTTGGGTACCAACGAGGAGACCCAGTACTTC

V gene: TRBV11-2
J gene: TRBJ2-5
CDR3 length: 15
D gene: .
CDR3 protein: CASTRAPLNQETQYF
CDR3 DNA: TGTGCCAGCACCCGAGCGCCCCTAAACCAAGAGACCCAGTACTTC

V gene: TRBV6-5
J gene: TRBJ2-7
CDR3 length: 15
D gene: TRBD2
CDR3 protein: CASRETGTRRYEQYF
CDR3 DNA: TGTGCCAGCAGAGAGACCGGGACTAGAAGATACGAGCAGTACTTC

V gene: TRBV6-5
J gene: TRBJ1-1
CDR3 length: 13
D gene: .
CDR3 protein: CASSLDRWTEAFF
CDR3 DNA: TGTGCCAGCAGTTTAGATCGCTGGACTGAAGCTTTCTTT

V gene: TRBV6-5
J gene: TRBJ1-5
CDR3 length: 16
D gene: .
CDR3 protein: CASSSRGSGGNQPQHF
CDR3 DNA: TGTGCCAGCAGTTCCAGGGGTTCCGGGGGCAATCAGCCCCAGCATTTT

V gene: TRBV19
J gene: TRBJ2-3
CDR3 length: 15
D gene: .
CDR3 protein: CASRGREMGTDTQYF
CDR3 DNA: TGTGCCAGTAGAGGAAGGGAGATGGGGACAGATACGCAGTATTTT

V gene: TRBV15
J gene: TRBJ2-3
CDR3 length: 14
D gene: .
CDR3 protein: CATSRGTQADTQYF
CDR3 DNA: TGTGCCACCAGCAGAGGGACCCAGGCAGATACGCAGTATTTT

V gene: TRBV5-6
J gene: TRBJ2-1
CDR3 length: 15
D gene: TRBD2
CDR3 protein: CASSLGTSVYNEQFF
CDR3 DNA: TGTGCCAGCAGCTTGGGGACTAGCGTTTACAATGAGCAGTTCTTC

V gene: TRBV6-1
J gene: TRBJ2-3
CDR3 length: 16
D gene: TRBD2
CDR3 protein: CASSVVAGGLTDTQYF
CDR3 DNA: TGTGCCAGCAGTGTTGTGGCGGGAGGGCTCACAGATACGCAGTATTTT

V gene: TRBV19
J gene: TRBJ2-1
CDR3 length: 15
D gene: TRBD2
CDR3 protein: CASSIGGAGDNEQFF
CDR3 DNA: TGTGCCAGTAGTATTGGTGGAGCGGGAGACAATGAGCAGTTCTTC

V gene: TRBV19
J gene: TRBJ1-3
CDR3 length: 16
D gene: .
CDR3 protein: CASSLPGGLIGNTIYF
CDR3 DNA: TGTGCCAGTAGTCTTCCCGGGGGGCTGATCGGAAACACCATATATTTT

V gene: TRBV5-1
J gene: TRBJ2-7
CDR3 length: 17
D gene: .
CDR3 protein: CASSSRRGVGVAYEQYF
CDR3 DNA: TGCGCCAGCAGCTCCCGGAGAGGCGTGGGCGTCGCCTACGAGCAGTACTTC

V gene: TRBV15
J gene: TRBJ2-1
CDR3 length: 17
D gene: TRBD1
CDR3 protein: CATSRAGGTGHQNEQFF
CDR3 DNA: TGTGCCACCAGCAGAGCCGGGGGGACAGGGCATCAAAATGAGCAGTTCTTC

V gene: TRBV21-1
J gene: TRBJ2-7
CDR3 length: 17
D gene: .
CDR3 protein: CASSKEAQREAPYEQYF
CDR3 DNA: TGTGCCAGCAGCAAAGAGGCTCAACGGGAGGCCCCCTACGAGCAGTACTTC

V gene: TRBV20-1
J gene: TRBJ1-2
CDR3 length: 11
D gene: .
CDR3 protein: CSAPLRYGYTF
CDR3 DNA: TGCAGTGCTCCCCTCCGGTATGGCTACACCTTC

V gene: TRBV7-3
J gene: TRBJ1-1
CDR3 length: 14
D gene: .
CDR3 protein: CASSLAGLGTEAFF
CDR3 DNA: TGTGCCAGCAGCTTAGCAGGGCTGGGCACTGAAGCTTTCTTT

V gene: TRBV18
J gene: TRBJ1-2
CDR3 length: 13
D gene: .
CDR3 protein: CASSPRGTEGYTF
CDR3 DNA: TGTGCCAGCTCGCCTAGGGGGACGGAGGGCTACACCTTC

V gene: TRBV2
J gene: TRBJ1-4
CDR3 length: 14
D gene: .
CDR3 protein: CASSDGSNNEKLFF
CDR3 DNA: TGTGCCAGCAGTGACGGGAGTAATAATGAAAAACTGTTTTTT

V gene: TRBV13
J gene: TRBJ2-3
CDR3 length: 18
D gene: TRBD2
CDR3 protein: CASSQYGLAGTVGDTQYF
CDR3 DNA: TGTGCCAGCAGCCAATACGGACTAGCGGGCACAGTGGGGGATACGCAGTATTTT

V gene: TRBV20-1
J gene: TRBJ1-2
CDR3 length: 11
D gene: .
CDR3 protein: CSARRGYGYTF
CDR3 DNA: TGCAGTGCTAGGAGGGGCTATGGCTACACCTTC

V gene: TRBV6-5
J gene: TRBJ1-3
CDR3 length: 16
D gene: TRBD1
CDR3 protein: CASSYSIQGGGNTIYF
CDR3 DNA: TGTGCCAGCAGTTACTCGATACAGGGGGGAGGAAACACCATATATTTT

V gene: TRBV18
J gene: TRBJ2-1
CDR3 length: 14
D gene: .
CDR3 protein: CASSPGTPDNEQFF
CDR3 DNA: TGTGCCAGCTCACCGGGGACTCCCGACAATGAGCAGTTCTTC

V gene: TRBV18
J gene: TRBJ1-5
CDR3 length: 12
D gene: .
CDR3 protein: CASSLGNQPQHF
CDR3 DNA: TGTGCCAGCTCACTGGGGAATCAGCCCCAGCATTTT

V gene: TRBV30
J gene: TRBJ2-1
CDR3 length: 14
D gene: .
CDR3 protein: CAWVGGMYANEQFF
CDR3 DNA: TGTGCCTGGGTAGGAGGGATGTATGCGAATGAGCAGTTCTTC

V gene: TRBV5-4
J gene: TRBJ2-3
CDR3 length: 16
D gene: TRBD1
CDR3 protein: CASSLMTGVVPDTQYF
CDR3 DNA: TGTGCCAGCAGCTTGATGACAGGGGTTGTTCCAGATACGCAGTATTTT

V gene: TRBV7-9
J gene: TRBJ2-1
CDR3 length: 14
D gene: TRBD1
CDR3 protein: CASSDTDRGPEQFF
CDR3 DNA: TGTGCCAGCAGCGACACGGACAGGGGTCCTGAGCAGTTCTTC

V gene: TRBV5-1
J gene: TRBJ1-2
CDR3 length: 13
D gene: .
CDR3 protein: CASSLEGNYGYTF
CDR3 DNA: TGCGCCAGCAGCTTGGAGGGAAACTATGGCTACACCTTC

V gene: TRBV30
J gene: TRBJ2-5
CDR3 length: 13
D gene: TRBD2
CDR3 protein: CAWSAGGSRTQYF
CDR3 DNA: TGTGCCTGGAGCGCGGGCGGGAGCCGGACCCAGTACTTC